Described below is a single TCR beta chain sequence and its context. As for time point: sample taken at primary tumor resection. Whole RNA, which was extracted from tumor, nontumor lung tissue or frozen PBMC, was sequenced without any cell sorting. The donor population consisted of under 75 patients with untreated, early-stage non-small cell lung cancer. The data were obtained in a study of spatial heterogeneity in lung cancer. Study at large: Each time, sequencing found more beta-chain sequences than alpha-chain sequences.

Individually, TCR cDNA molecules were each labelled with a unique molecular identifier. TCRdb reanalysed the 5' RACE reads using MiXCR and keeps one entry per CDR3 protein. The top ten hold roughly 39% of the sample, which has 90,000 to 95,000 distinct CDR3 sequences, about an eighth seen once. This CDR3 contains 14 residues. Looked up from germline, CDR1 is MDHEN and CDR2 is SYDVKM. Trimming removed 7 bases from V and 12 bases from J; junction bases left unmatched: 17. The receptor's source is a male donor with early-stage non-small cell lung cancer. The material sequenced was PBMCs, taken at surgery. The rearrangement links TRBV28 to TRBJ2-7, with 8 bases matching TRBD2. The CDR3 sequence: CASTFGRTVGRVYF. In DNA, the CDR3 is TGTGCCAGCACCTTTGGACGGACGGTCGGGAGGGTGTACTTC.